In its sample, the clone carrying this T cell receptor beta chain was seen once. The data were obtained in a study of blood T cell repertoires in COVID-19. Turning to the study itself: Samples representing acute and convalescent COVID-19 were sourced from the United States, Italy and Spain.

Enrolled through a virtual design, the participants were between 18 and 89 years of age and came from under 30 US areas. Researchers sorted participants into cohorts using their self-reported clinical history. Resolution of symptoms, clearance, or two negative PCRs was present in recovered Cohort 3 donors. Sequencing was performed with immunoSEQ multiplex PCR; in TCRdb, only in-frame clones are kept and a portion is missing. The sample has just over 300,000 clones; over 80% are singletons. The CDR3 sequence is 14 residues long. Per germline, CDR1 MNHNS and CDR2 SASEGT. V lost 5 bases to trimming and J lost 0 bases, with 8 bases between them.

The clonotype was recovered from a woman aged 18 to 35 who had recovered from COVID-19. What was sequenced was PBMCs or T cells enriched from blood (not recorded which). The chain is built from TRBV6-1 and TRBJ2-1; D call uncertain. CDR3 coding DNA: TGTGCCAGCAGTTTCCCTAGCTCCTACAATGAGCAGTTCTTC. Translating it yields CASSFPSSYNEQFF.